The 26 T cell receptor beta chains listed next were all sequenced from one sample in a study of blood T cell repertoires in COVID-19. Profiled with immunoSEQ multiplex PCR; TCRdb holds only in-frame clones, not every one. This table has 150,000 to 200,000 clones, about 88% appearing once. The source material was peripheral blood. Every receptor here comes from a man between 65 and 80 years old with active or convalescent COVID-19.

The rearrangement joins TRBV27 to TRBJ2-7; no clear D. This CDR3 contains 14 residues. Germline V gene lookup returns CDR1 MNHEY and CDR2 SMNVEV (reference sequence). V shed 7 bases and J shed 7 bases, with 20 bases lying between them. For the CDR3, the DNA is TGTGCCAGCACCCCCCTCGGCGGCGGTGAAGAGCAGTACTTC. Protein: CASTPLGGGEEQYF.

The chain recombines TRBV7-2 with TRBJ2-1; TRBD2 is a possible D gene (7 bases). Per germline, CDR1 SGHTA and CDR2 FQGNSA. V gave up 1 base and J gave up 10 bases, with 17 bases separating them. This CDR3 is built from 15 residues. CDR3 sequence (DNA): TGTGCCAGCAGCTTAGGACTGATACAGGGAGGGGAGCAGTTCTTC. It translates to CASSLGLIQGGEQFF.

The genes are TRBV25-1 and TRBJ2-3; 9 nucleotides align to TRBD2. The CDR3 extends over 18 amino acids. The germline V gene has CDR1 MGHDK and CDR2 SYGVNS. Unmatched junction bases numbered 9, after V lost 2 bases and J lost 0 bases. CDR3 sequence reads: CASSEGFSGSTSTDTQYF. The CDR3 nucleotides are TGTGCCAGCAGTGAAGGGTTTAGCGGGAGTACTAGCACAGATACGCAGTATTTT.

The chain is built from TRBV10-3 and TRBJ2-1, with TRBD1 identical over 9 bases. V lost 3 bases to trimming and J lost 7 bases; unmatched junction nucleotides: 7. Germline V lookup: CDR1 ENHRY, CDR2 SYGVKD. The CDR3 is made up of 15 amino acids. CDR3 region: CAISDGTGFGNEQFF. The CDR3 DNA is TGTGCCATCAGTGATGGGACAGGGTTCGGAAATGAGCAGTTCTTC.

The count of this clone is one. The V call is TRBV6-2 or TRBV6-3, the J call TRBJ2-1, with 11 nucleotides matching TRBD2. CDR3 length: 15 residues. V trimming: 2 bases; J trimming: 9 bases; junction bases outside the gene matches: 6. Germline CDR1 is MNHEY and CDR2 is SVGEGT. The CDR3 sequence is CASSYGTSGVSEQFF. DNA of the CDR3: TGTGCCAGCAGTTACGGGACTAGCGGTGTCAGTGAGCAGTTCTTC.

The chain couples TRBV13 to TRBJ2-7, with D possibly matching TRBD1 (5 bases). V lost 5 bases and J lost 3, with 20 bases in between. This CDR3 is built from 16 residues. Germline lookup yields CDR1 PRHDT and CDR2 FYEKMQ (reference sequence). The CDR3 loop reads CASSHKHRLGYYEQYF. The CDR3 DNA reads TGTGCCAGCAGCCACAAGCACAGGCTCGGGTACTACGAGCAGTACTTC.

This chain uses TRBV2 with TRBJ2-7, with TRBD1 as a possible D gene (6 bases). Germline CDR1 and CDR2: SNHLY and FYNNEI. With 7 bases removed from V and 1 base from J, the gap between germline ends came to 14 bases. CDR3 length: 14 residues. CDR3 sequence (DNA): TGTGCCAGCACGGACAGATTCTCTTCCTACGAGCAGTACTTC. It specifies CASTDRFSSYEQYF.

The table lists this clone with a few counts. The CDR3 is CASSLVSQDTEAFF. The CDR3 coding sequence is TGTGCCAGCAGCTTGGTTTCCCAGGACACTGAAGCTTTCTTT. This chain uses TRBV11-2 with TRBJ1-1; D unresolved. V lost 3 bases to trimming and J lost 3 bases, with 11 bases between them. The CDR3 has 14 residues. Germline V gene lookup returns CDR1 SGHAT and CDR2 FQNNGV. The full variable domain, completed using reference TRBV11-2 and TRBJ1-1, is EAGVAQSPRYKIIEKRQSVAFWCNPISGHATLYWYQQILGQGPKLLIQFQNNGVVDDSQLPKDRFSAERLKGVDSTLKIQPAKLEDSAVYLCASSLVSQDTEAFFGQGTRLTVV.

The J gene is TRBJ2-5, the V gene TRBV18; perhaps TRBD1 as D (5 bases). The CDR3 extends over 15 amino acids. Germline V gene sequence: CDR1 KGHSH, CDR2 LQKENI. Deletions cut 3 bases from V and 4 bases from J, with 15 bases between. CDR3 amino acids: CASSPRQRSGETQYF. The CDR3 DNA follows: TGTGCCAGCTCACCGAGACAGAGATCAGGAGAGACCCAGTACTTC.

V usage is TRBV6-2 or TRBV6-3 and J usage is TRBJ2-7; weak D call: TRBD1 (6 bases). The CDR3 spans 15 residues. The V gene's germline CDR1 is MNHEY and CDR2 SVGEGT. The ends were cut back, 2 bases at V and 2 bases at J, with 13 bases in the middle. The CDR3 DNA reads as TGTGCCAGCAGTTACGCCCCCCGGACAGCCTACGAGCAGTACTTC. Protein sequence: CASSYAPRTAYEQYF.

V and J are TRBV19 and TRBJ1-3; D not resolved. CDR1 and CDR2 (germline): LNHDA, SQIVND (reference sequence). This CDR3 comprises 13 residues. V was pared by 7 bases and J by 4 bases, with 11 bases between. The CDR3 coding sequence is TGTGCCAGTACCCCGGGTCTGGGAAACACCATATATTTT. It is translated as CASTPGLGNTIYF. Looking up the rest from reference TRBV19 and TRBJ1-3 gives the full variable domain: DGGITQSPKYLFRKEGQNVTLSCEQNLNHDAMYWYRQDPGQGLRLIYYSQIVNDFQKGDIAEGYSVSREKKESFPLTVTSAQKNPTAFYLCASTPGLGNTIYFGEGSWLTVV.

The CDR3: CASSLGQTYEQYF. CDR3 nucleotides: TGTGCCAGCAGCCTCGGACAGACCTACGAGCAGTACTTC. The rearrangement joins TRBV11-2 to TRBJ2-7, with D possibly matching TRBD1 (6 bases). Trimming took off 5 bases at V and 2 bases at J, with 10 bases between the two ends. CDR1 and CDR2 from the germline V gene are SGHAT and FQNNGV. This CDR3 comprises 13 residues.

The J gene is TRBJ2-1, the V gene TRBV6-5; D is unclear. Between the trimmed V and J ends, which lost 2 bases and 6 bases, there was a span of 11 bases. This CDR3 has 14 residues. Germline V CDR1 and CDR2: MNHEY, SVGAGI. CDR3 coding DNA: TGTGCCAGCAGTTACGGCCTGTCTAGCAATGAGCAGTTCTTC. Its translation: CASSYGLSSNEQFF.

V gene TRBV6-5 combines with J gene TRBJ2-5, with TRBD2 matching over 9 bases. Trimming at V came to 4 bases and at J to 4 bases, leaving 4 bases not matched to a gene. CDR1 MNHEY and CDR2 SVGAGI come from the germline V gene. CDR3 length: 14 amino acids. The CDR3 here is CASSWRGGRETQYF. In DNA, the CDR3 is TGTGCCAGCAGTTGGCGGGGGGGACGAGAGACCCAGTACTTC.

The chain recombines TRBV21-1 with TRBJ1-2. TRBV21-1 is termed a pseudogene. The CDR3 has 16 amino acids. The CDR3 region is CASSNATPGRDYGYTF. The CDR3 bases are TGTGCCAGCAGCAATGCTACTCCGGGTCGGGACTATGGCTACACCTTC.

The chain couples TRBV5-1 to TRBJ2-5, with a possible D match to TRBD1 (5 bases). Germline V gene sequence: CDR1 SGHRS, CDR2 YFSETQ. V was shortened by 4 bases and J by 2 bases, with 12 bases between the two germline ends. This CDR3 contains 14 residues. The CDR3 sequence: CASSLHSGQETQYF. As DNA, the CDR3 is TGCGCCAGCAGCCTTCACTCAGGGCAAGAGACCCAGTACTTC.

The chain carries TRBV27 and TRBJ2-1; possibly TRBD2 for D (7 bases). This CDR3 has 17 amino acids. The V end lost 5 bases, the J end lost 6 bases, and 23 bases lay between the germline ends. Germline CDR1 is MNHEY and CDR2 is SMNVEV (reference sequence). The CDR3 coding sequence is TGTGCCAGCAGTACCTGGGGGGGGGCAGAAGCTTTCAATGAGCAGTTCTTC. Translated, it gives CASSTWGGAEAFNEQFF.

The V gene is TRBV5-1, the J gene TRBJ2-7, with 9 bases identical to TRBD1. With V trimmed by 2 bases and J by 1 base, 4 bases remained unmatched. The CDR3 is 15 amino acids. Looked up from germline, CDR1 is SGHRS and CDR2 is YFSETQ. CDR3 DNA sequence: TGCGCCAGCAGCTTAGGACAGGGGCTTTCCTACGAGCAGTACTTC. Translated: CASSLGQGLSYEQYF.

This sequence joins TRBV28 and TRBJ2-3; D not certain. Germline CDR1 MDHEN, CDR2 SYDVKM. CDR3 length: 14 amino acids. V lost 3 bases and J 1 base, leaving 8 bases between the germline ends. The CDR3 here is CASSLVAGTDTQYF. The DNA for the CDR3 is TGTGCCAGCAGTTTGGTGGCGGGCACAGATACGCAGTATTTT.

This clone was detected only a few times. The CDR3 here is CASSEAGGGDEKLFF. In DNA, the CDR3 is TGTGCCAGCAGTGAAGCAGGAGGGGGCGATGAAAAACTGTTTTTT. The chain employs TRBV2 and TRBJ1-4; 7 nucleotides match TRBD1. The germline gives CDR1 SNHLY, CDR2 FYNNEI. The CDR3 sequence is 15 residues long. The junction had 4 bases not matched to a gene; V was cut back by 0 bases and J by 6 bases.

The rearrangement uses TRBV30 and TRBJ2-3; TRBD1 matches 9 bases. The CDR3 sequence is 15 residues long. The germline V gene encodes CDR1 GTSNPN and CDR2 SVGIG (reference sequence). Unmatched junction bases numbered 7, after V lost 1 base and J lost 5 bases. Here the CDR3 DNA reads TGTGCCTGGAGTGACACAGGGGGCGCGGGAGATACGCAGTATTTT. Its protein product is CAWSDTGGAGDTQYF.

This chain joins TRBV6-1 and TRBJ2-2; 10 bases are a match to TRBD2. Germline V gene lookup returns CDR1 MNHNS and CDR2 SASEGT. This CDR3 spans 18 amino acids. With 2 bases clipped from V and 4 bases from J, the junction kept 10 bases outside the gene matches. The CDR3 coding sequence is TGTGCCAGCAGTGAACGACGGGCTAGCGGGAGCGTCACCGGGGAGCTGTTTTTT. This encodes CASSERRASGSVTGELFF.

This sequence joins TRBV7-8 and TRBJ1-6, with TRBD1 matching over 8 bases. There are 16 residues in the CDR3. J lost 7 bases, V lost 5 bases, and 10 bases had no gene match. CDR1 is SGHVS and CDR2 is FQNEAQ in the germline V gene. The CDR3, as DNA: TGTGCCAGCAGCGCCCGACAGGGGTTCGGCAATTCACCCCTCCACTTT. Protein sequence: CASSARQGFGNSPLHF.

This clone showed up just a few times. The chain employs TRBV7-2 and TRBJ1-4, with D maybe TRBD1 (6 bases). This CDR3 spans 17 amino acids. CDR1 is SGHTA and CDR2 is FQGNSA in the germline V gene. Between the trimmed V and J ends, which lost 1 base and 7 bases, there was a span of 19 bases. CDR3 nucleotide sequence: TGTGCCAGCAGCTTAGGCCACAGTAGGGGGATTGGTGAAAAACTGTTTTTT. Amino acids: CASSLGHSRGIGEKLFF.

This sequence joins TRBV15 and TRBJ2-3; 10 bases fit TRBD2. With 8 bases clipped from V and 6 bases from J, the junction kept 5 bases outside the gene matches. CDR1 and CDR2 (germline): LNHNV, YYDKDF (reference sequence). The CDR3 extends over 13 amino acids. CDR3 loop: CATSAGGLDTQYF. In nucleotides, the CDR3 is TGTGCCACCTCAGCGGGGGGGCTTGATACGCAGTATTTT.

The V gene is TRBV19, the J gene TRBJ1-2; TRBD1 is a possible D gene (5 bases). CDR1 is LNHDA, CDR2 SQIVND, per germline (reference sequence). This CDR3 has 18 amino acids. Trimming took off 4 bases at V and 0 bases at J, with 21 bases between the two ends. The CDR3 spells CASSTGTVRPITNYGYTF. The DNA for the CDR3 is TGTGCCAGTAGTACCGGGACTGTACGGCCCATTACTAACTATGGCTACACCTTC.